These 11 T cell receptor beta chains came from one sample sequenced in a study of T cells in Graves' hyperthyroidism and ophthalmopathy. What was amplified from RNA transcripts were TCR beta CDR3 regions. The HTBI primer set served for first-round RT-PCR of the TCR CDR3. TCRdb processed the multiplex PCR reads anew with MiXCR; each CDR3 protein has one entry. Among over 250,000 distinct CDR3 sequences, less than 30% were seen once, and the ten largest hold more than 25%. Sample: blood. These receptor sequences come from a man aged 40-49 years with Graves' hyperthyroidism that later progressed to Graves' ophthalmopathy.

This clonotype has just one count. The V call is TRBV29-1, the J call TRBJ1-1; tentatively, D is TRBD1 (5 bases). CDR1 SQVTM and CDR2 ANQGSEA come from the germline V gene. CDR3 length: 12 residues. V lost 3 bases and J 6 bases, leaving 11 bases between the germline ends. In DNA, the CDR3 is TGCAGCGTTGATAACAGGTTCTCTGAAGCTTTCTTT. Its protein is CSVDNRFSEAFF.

This clonotype was detected ten times or more. The rearrangement links TRBV6-1 to TRBJ1-5; D is unclear. The CDR3 has 14 amino acids. Trimming stripped 3 bases from V and 3 bases from J, with 9 bases between. Germline loops: CDR1 MNHNS, CDR2 SASEGT. The DNA for the CDR3 is TGTGCCAGCAGTGATGGGCAGATCAATCAGCCCCAGCATTTT. Residues: CASSDGQINQPQHF.

The chain joins TRBV19 to TRBJ2-6, with TRBD1 as a possible D gene (6 bases). Trimming shortened V by 11 bases and J by 4 bases, and 18 bases separated the two germline ends. The CDR3 sequence is 15 residues long. In germline, CDR1 is LNHDA, CDR2 SQIVND (reference sequence). The CDR3 reads CACGGHSSGANVLTF. DNA of the CDR3: TGTGCCTGTGGGGGACACTCCTCCGGGGCCAACGTCCTGACTTTC.

The chain is built from TRBV6-5 and TRBJ2-7; D is unclear. V was shortened by 0 bases and J by 7 bases, with 13 bases between the two germline ends. Germline V gene sequence: CDR1 MNHEY, CDR2 SVGAGI. CDR3 length equals 14 residues. The CDR3 sequence is CASSYSRHTREQYF. CDR3 in DNA: TGTGCCAGCAGTTACTCGAGACATACAAGAGAGCAGTACTTC.

This clonotype was detected a few times. The chain couples TRBV19 to TRBJ1-2; TRBD1 might be the D (6 bases). The CDR3 has 15 residues. CDR1 and CDR2 (germline): LNHDA, SQIVND (reference sequence). Trimming stripped 4 bases from V and 8 bases from J, with 20 bases between. The CDR3 DNA is TGTGCCAGTAGTAGCCACCCCGGGGCAGGGGTAGGCTACACCTTC. Translating it yields CASSSHPGAGVGYTF.

V and J are TRBV6-2 or TRBV6-3 and TRBJ2-7; 11 bases are shared with TRBD1. The germline V gene has CDR1 MNHEY and CDR2 SVGEGT. This CDR3 is 14 amino acids long. After removal of 5 bases from V and 6 bases from J, the junction contained 6 bases not matched to a gene. CDR3 amino acids: CASSPWGTGGEQYF. Written as DNA, the CDR3 is TGTGCCAGCAGTCCTTGGGGGACAGGGGGCGAGCAGTACTTC.

This chain uses TRBV5-1 with TRBJ2-1, with TRBD2 identical over 10 bases. The J segment lost 3 bases and the V segment lost 0 bases, leaving 9 bases of the junction unmatched. This CDR3 spans 18 amino acids. Germline V gives CDR1 SGHRS, CDR2 YFSETQ. The CDR3 region is CASSLALAGESSYNEQFF. DNA of the CDR3: TGCGCCAGCAGCTTGGCCCTAGCGGGAGAGAGCAGCTACAATGAGCAGTTCTTC.

Concerning this clonotype itself: A read error is possible here, since a much larger clone lies one base away. CDR3 nucleotide sequence: TGCGCCAGCAGCTTGACCTTAGGCAGCCCCAGCCCGTACTTC. It encodes CASSLTLGSPSPYF. The chain employs TRBV5-1 and TRBJ2-7; no clear D. The CDR3 consists of 14 residues. Trimming took 1 base from V and 12 from J, leaving 20 bases between them. In germline, CDR1 is SGHRS, CDR2 YFSETQ.

V and J are TRBV6-2 or TRBV6-3 and TRBJ1-2, with D unresolved. CDR3 length: 13 amino acids. V lost 6 bases to trimming and J lost 4 bases, with 12 bases between them. From germline, CDR1 is MNHEY and CDR2 SVGEGT. The CDR3 DNA follows: TGTGCCAGCAGCCCCGTTTCAGGCTATGGCTACACCTTC. It is translated as CASSPVSGYGYTF.

The J gene is TRBJ2-2, the V gene TRBV6-4; TRBD2 aligns across 8 bases. CDR3 length equals 13 residues. V was pared by 4 bases and J by 5 bases, with 0 bases of the junction left unmatched. Germline V CDR1 and CDR2: MRHNA, SNTAGT. CDR3 loop: CASSASGTGELFF. The CDR3 DNA reads TGTGCCAGCAGTGCTAGCGGGACCGGGGAGCTGTTTTTT.

In this sample, this clonotype turned up many times. The chain couples TRBV30 to TRBJ2-5; 8 nucleotides align to TRBD1. CDR1 and CDR2 (germline): GTSNPN, SVGIG (reference sequence). This CDR3 contains 15 residues. After removal of 0 bases from V and 1 base from J, the junction contained 4 bases not matched to a gene. This CDR3 is CAWSVGGQAQETQYF. The CDR3 nucleotides read TGTGCCTGGAGTGTTGGGGGACAGGCCCAAGAGACCCAGTACTTC.